These 26 T cell receptor beta chains were all obtained from the same sample, sequenced in a study of T-cell memory formation after mild COVID-19. A single record per CDR3 protein comes from TCRdb applying MiXCR to the 5' RACE reads. The sample gives hundreds of thousands of distinct CDR3 sequences, 18% of which show up once; approximately 12% is in the top ten. Specimen: PBMCs or a T cell subset sorted from them (not recorded which). All receptors come from an adult woman who had mild COVID-19 (a few samples of this study predate the infection). Cell type and time point are not known.

The chain employs TRBV3-1 and TRBJ1-2; D not resolved. Germline V lookup: CDR1 LGHDT, CDR2 YNNKEL (reference sequence). The CDR3 runs 14 residues. Trimming pared 1 base from V and 8 bases from J, leaving 14 bases between. Here the CDR3 reads CASSQGGGVGGYTF. As DNA, the CDR3 is TGTGCCAGCAGCCAAGGAGGTGGGGTAGGAGGCTACACCTTC.

The chain uses TRBV4-1 and TRBJ2-5, with D tentatively TRBD2 (6 bases). This CDR3 contains 16 residues. Germline V gene data show CDR1 as MGHRA and CDR2 as YSYEKL. With 1 base removed from V and 5 bases from J, the gap between germline ends came to 17 bases. CDR3 bases: TGCGCCAGCAGCCAAGCCAGTGGGCCAGGGAGGGAGACCCAGTACTTC. Translating gives CASSQASGPGRETQYF.

The chain joins TRBV20-1 to TRBJ2-3, with D unresolved. V was clipped by 2 bases and J by 2 bases, with 14 bases between them. This CDR3 spans 15 amino acids. The germline gives CDR1 DFQATT, CDR2 SNEGSKA (reference sequence). CDR3 amino acids: CSARNSAWNTDTQYF. The CDR3 DNA sequence: TGCAGTGCTAGAAACAGCGCTTGGAACACAGATACGCAGTATTTT.

The sample holds a few counts of this clonotype. The rearrangement joins TRBV15 to TRBJ2-3, with D possibly being TRBD1 (5 bases). CDR3 length equals 15 residues. CDR1 is LNHNV, CDR2 YYDKDF, per germline (reference sequence). Trimming took off 5 bases at V and 5 bases at J, with 17 bases between the two ends. CDR3 sequence: CATSLRGQGEDTQYF. The CDR3 DNA sequence: TGTGCCACCAGCCTTCGTGGGCAGGGCGAAGATACGCAGTATTTT.

This clonotype has a handful of counts. V is TRBV9 and J is TRBJ2-7; D not certain. V was shortened by 4 bases and J by 7 bases, with 15 bases between the two germline ends. The CDR3 loop spans 13 amino acids. CDR1 SGDLS and CDR2 YYNGEE come from the germline V gene. CDR3 nucleotides: TGTGCCAGCAGCCCCTCGACTCCCCAGGAGCAGTACTTC. This codes for CASSPSTPQEQYF.

This clonotype was counted only a few times. This rearrangement joins TRBV7-9 to TRBJ2-1, with D possibly matching TRBD2 (5 bases). The CDR3 consists of 15 residues. Germline CDR1 is SEHNR and CDR2 is FQNEAQ (reference sequence). V was shortened by 5 bases and J by 8 bases, with 19 bases between the two germline ends. The DNA of the CDR3 is TGTGCCAGCAGCCCATGGACTGGTTCCGTGGATGAGCAGTTCTTC. This translates into CASSPWTGSVDEQFF.

The chain combines TRBV5-6 with TRBJ2-1, with 7 bases matching TRBD2. This CDR3 contains 17 residues. Germline V gene data show CDR1 as SGHDT and CDR2 as YYEEEE. The V and J ends lost 0 bases and 2 bases, in that order; junction bases with no gene match: 8. As DNA, the CDR3 is TGTGCCAGCAGCTTGGCCTCTAGCGGTGTCACCTACAATGAGCAGTTCTTC. It translates to CASSLASSGVTYNEQFF. Drawing the rest from reference TRBV5-6 and TRBJ2-1, the complete variable domain is DAGVTQSPTHLIKTRGQQVTLRCSPKSGHDTVSWYQQALGQGPQFIFQYYEEEERQRGNFPDRFSGHQFPNYSSELNVNALLLGDSALYLCASSLASSGVTYNEQFFGPGTRLTVL.

The sample holds a few counts of this clonotype. The rearrangement uses TRBV7-2 and TRBJ1-1; 10 bases agree with TRBD1. The germline CDR1 and CDR2 sequences are SGHTA and FQGNSA. The CDR3 contains 14 residues. V lost 6 bases, J lost 5 bases, and 6 bases stayed unmatched. The CDR3 nucleotides are TGTGCCAGCAGGCCGCGGACAGGGGGGACTGAAGCTTTCTTT. Translated: CASRPRTGGTEAFF.

The chain combines TRBV3-1 with TRBJ1-1; TRBD1 might be the D (6 bases). Trimming took 1 base from V and 10 from J, leaving 10 bases between them. Per the germline V gene, CDR1 is LGHDT and CDR2 is YNNKEL (reference sequence). CDR3 length: 12 amino acids. The CDR3 sequence: CASSQGGRGAFF. DNA for the CDR3: TGTGCCAGCAGCCAAGGGGGCAGGGGAGCTTTCTTT.

The chain employs TRBV27 and TRBJ2-7; TRBD2 might be the D (5 bases). V lost 2 bases and J lost 1, with 15 bases in between. The CDR3 has 16 amino acids. CDR1 and CDR2 from the germline V gene are MNHEY and SMNVEV (reference sequence). The CDR3 here is CASSLRYGMESYEQYF. CDR3 DNA sequence: TGTGCCAGCAGTTTAAGGTACGGGATGGAGTCCTACGAGCAGTACTTC.

This clonotype was found many times. The rearrangement joins TRBV5-6 to TRBJ2-1, with D unclear. The V end lost 4 bases, the J end lost 4 bases, and 12 bases lay between the germline ends. The germline V gene encodes CDR1 SGHDT and CDR2 YYEEEE. CDR3 size: 14 residues. The CDR3 nucleotides are TGTGCCAGCAGCAGCTTGGGTGGGTACAATGAGCAGTTCTTC. Translation: CASSSLGGYNEQFF.

This clonotype was observed a few times. V and J are TRBV6-1 and TRBJ2-3, with 10 bases fitting TRBD2. V lost 2 bases and J lost 4; bases outside the gene matches: 0. There are 14 residues in the CDR3. Per germline, CDR1 MNHNS and CDR2 SASEGT. CDR3 residues: CASSELAGADTQYF. As DNA, the CDR3 is TGTGCCAGCAGTGAACTAGCGGGAGCAGATACGCAGTATTTT.

In its sample, this clonotype was seen a few times. At one of its ends the junction is not consistent with the germline gene, which may arise from a read error. The DNA for the CDR3 is TGTGCCAGCAGTATAGCGGGACAGGGGTACCACGAGCAGTACTTC. As protein: CASSIAGQGYHEQYF. The chain is built from TRBV12-3 or TRBV12-4 and TRBJ2-7; 10 positions agree with TRBD1. The CDR3 has 15 residues.

The chain uses TRBV21-1 and TRBJ1-5. TRBV21-1 corresponds to a pseudogene. The CDR3 sequence is 19 residues long. The CDR3 region has the DNA TGTGCCAGCAGCAAAGAGTGGCCCAACAGACACCGTAGCAATCAGCCCCAGCATTTT. It encodes CASSKEWPNRHRSNQPQHF.

This clonotype has only a few counts. This chain links TRBV5-1 with TRBJ2-7; D is tentatively TRBD1 or TRBD2 (5 bases each). V gave up 0 bases and J gave up 0 bases, with 10 bases separating them. CDR3 length: 15 amino acids. Germline V gene data show CDR1 as SGHRS and CDR2 as YFSETQ. The CDR3 DNA reads as TGCGCCAGCAGCTTGGCCGCAGGGACCTCCTACGAGCAGTACTTC. Translation gives CASSLAAGTSYEQYF.

This clonotype was observed once. The chain has TRBV3-1 and TRBJ2-1; TRBD2 aligns across 8 bases. This CDR3 is 17 amino acids long. The J segment lost 6 bases and the V segment lost 0 bases, leaving 10 bases of the junction unmatched. Germline V gene data show CDR1 as LGHDT and CDR2 as YNNKEL (reference sequence). The CDR3 reads CASSQEGLVAGGNEQFF. The CDR3 region has the DNA TGTGCCAGCAGCCAAGAAGGCCTAGTGGCGGGAGGCAATGAGCAGTTCTTC.

V usage is TRBV7-2 and J usage is TRBJ2-7; TRBD1 might be the D (5 bases). Germline CDR1 SGHTA, CDR2 FQGNSA. Trimming shortened V by 5 bases and J by 3 bases, and 20 bases separated the two germline ends. This CDR3 is 16 amino acids long. CDR3 in amino acids: CASSHLGAFRVYEQYF. For the CDR3, the DNA is TGTGCCAGCAGCCATCTAGGGGCGTTCAGGGTCTACGAGCAGTACTTC.

This sequence joins TRBV9 and TRBJ2-6; the D gene is possibly TRBD1 (5 bases). The germline V gene encodes CDR1 SGDLS and CDR2 YYNGEE. V lost 3 bases to trimming and J lost 1 base, with 26 bases between them. This CDR3 region has 21 residues. The CDR3 reads CASSEQRHVQGPASGANVLTF. For the CDR3, the DNA is TGTGCCAGCAGCGAACAACGACATGTTCAGGGTCCCGCATCTGGGGCCAACGTCCTGACTTTC. Supplemented by reference TRBV9 and TRBJ2-6, the full variable domain reads DSGVTQTPKHLITATGQRVTLRCSPRSGDLSVYWYQQSLDQGLQFLIQYYNGEERAKGNILERFSAQQFPDLHSELNLSSLELGDSALYFCASSEQRHVQGPASGANVLTFGAGSRLTVL.

The V and J genes are TRBV4-2 and TRBJ1-1; D uncertain. Germline V gene sequence: CDR1 LGHNA, CDR2 YNFKEQ. The length of the CDR3 is 15 residues. V lost 0 bases, J lost 3 bases, and 11 bases lay in between. The CDR3 nucleotides read TGTGCCAGCAGCCAAGATGTCGGCAGGTACACTGAAGCTTTCTTT. Translated: CASSQDVGRYTEAFF.

This clonotype showed up just a few times. J is TRBJ2-7 and V is TRBV7-9, with 9 bases aligning to TRBD2. This CDR3 contains 18 residues. The V and J ends lost 5 bases and 7 bases, in that order; junction bases with no gene match: 21. CDR1 and CDR2 (germline): SEHNR, FQNEAQ (reference sequence). The CDR3 region is CASSPSGIAGVVWGEQYF. CDR3 coding DNA: TGTGCCAGCAGCCCTTCGGGGATAGCGGGAGTAGTTTGGGGTGAGCAGTACTTC.

This clonotype was counted many times. In DNA form, the CDR3 reads TGTGCCAGCAGCCCAAGGGAACGGCCTCATGGCTACACCTTC. This sequence encodes CASSPRERPHGYTF. The gene calls are TRBV4-2 and TRBJ1-2, with no clear D. This CDR3 has 14 amino acids. V lost 4 bases and J lost 6, with 15 bases in between. Germline V lookup: CDR1 LGHNA, CDR2 YNFKEQ.

This clonotype has ten or more counts. This chain connects TRBV7-9 to TRBJ1-1; a weak D match, TRBD1 (5 bases). The V end lost 1 base, the J end lost 1 base, and 7 bases lay between the germline ends. The CDR3 is 14 residues long. Germline CDR1 reads SEHNR; CDR2 reads FQNEAQ (reference sequence). Written as DNA, the CDR3 is TGTGCCAGCAGCTTAGGACAGCAGAACACTGAAGCTTTCTTT. The encoded protein is CASSLGQQNTEAFF.

This clonotype has a handful of counts. The chain links TRBV7-6 to TRBJ2-1; 11 bases are a match to TRBD2. With 4 bases clipped from V and 3 bases from J, the junction kept 14 bases outside the gene matches. Germline V CDR1 and CDR2: SGHVS, FNYEAQ. This CDR3 is built from 19 residues. The CDR3 sequence is CASSSRLAGNHPYYNEQFF. The CDR3, as DNA: TGTGCCAGCAGCTCAAGACTAGCGGGGAACCATCCCTACTACAATGAGCAGTTCTTC.

CDR3 amino acids: CASSTYRGADEKLFF. The CDR3 DNA is TGTGCCAGCAGCACCTACAGGGGAGCGGATGAAAAACTGTTTTTT. The V call is TRBV11-2, the J call TRBJ1-4; 7 nucleotides align to TRBD1. This CDR3 comprises 15 residues. Per germline, CDR1 SGHAT and CDR2 FQNNGV. The trim removed 5 bases at V and 6 bases at J, leaving 9 bases unmatched.

This clonotype was picked up a small number of times. V gene TRBV4-3 combines with J gene TRBJ2-7; D perhaps matches TRBD1 (5 bases). The germline CDR1 and CDR2 sequences are LGHNA and YSLEER. The CDR3 has 15 amino acids. V was trimmed by 1 base and J by 3 bases, leaving 13 bases between them. The CDR3 DNA reads TGCGCCAGCAGCCAAGCTGGCGTAGGGGACTACGAGCAGTACTTC. It yields the protein CASSQAGVGDYEQYF.

This chain joins TRBV6-2 or TRBV6-3 and TRBJ1-2; D is perhaps TRBD1 (6 bases). CDR1 is MNHEY and CDR2 is SVGEGT in the germline V gene. The CDR3 has 15 amino acids. The ends were cut back, 2 bases at V and 4 bases at J, with 14 bases in the middle. CDR3 sequence reads: CASSYGPGASYGYTF. CDR3 in DNA: TGTGCCAGCAGTTACGGCCCAGGGGCCAGCTATGGCTACACCTTC.